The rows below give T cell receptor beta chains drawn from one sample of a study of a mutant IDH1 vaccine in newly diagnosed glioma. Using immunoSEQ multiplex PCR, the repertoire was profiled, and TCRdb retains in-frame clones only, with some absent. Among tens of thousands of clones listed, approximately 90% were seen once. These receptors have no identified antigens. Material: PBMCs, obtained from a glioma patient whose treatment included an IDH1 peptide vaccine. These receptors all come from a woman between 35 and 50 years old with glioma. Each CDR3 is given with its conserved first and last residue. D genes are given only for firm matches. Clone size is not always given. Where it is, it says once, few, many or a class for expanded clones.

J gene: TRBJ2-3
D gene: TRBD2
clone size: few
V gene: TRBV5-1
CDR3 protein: CASRTSGGADTQYF
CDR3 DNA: TGCGCCAGCAGGACTAGCGGGGGGGCAGATACGCAGTATTTT

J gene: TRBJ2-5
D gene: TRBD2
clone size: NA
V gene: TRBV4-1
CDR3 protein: CASSPSGGGGETQYF
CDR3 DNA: TGCGCCAGCAGCCCTAGCGGGGGAGGAGGGGAGACCCAGTACTTC

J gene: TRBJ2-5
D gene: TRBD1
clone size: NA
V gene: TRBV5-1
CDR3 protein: CASSGQGTETQYF
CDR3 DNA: TGCGCCAGCTCCGGACAGGGGACAGAGACCCAGTACTTC

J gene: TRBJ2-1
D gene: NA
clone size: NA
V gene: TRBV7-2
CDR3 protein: CASSLATEQFF
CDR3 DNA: TGTGCCAGCAGCTTAGCTACCGAGCAGTTCTTC

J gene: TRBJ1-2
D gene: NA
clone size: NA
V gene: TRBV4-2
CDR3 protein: CASSQKPGQSYGYTF
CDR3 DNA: TGTGCCAGCAGCCAAAAGCCGGGACAATCCTATGGCTACACCTTC

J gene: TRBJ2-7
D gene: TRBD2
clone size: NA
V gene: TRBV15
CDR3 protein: CATSRDMAGEEQYF
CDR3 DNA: TGTGCCACCAGCAGAGATATGGCGGGAGAGGAGCAGTACTTC

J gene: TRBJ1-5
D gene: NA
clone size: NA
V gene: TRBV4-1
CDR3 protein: CASSQVSPYSNQPQHF
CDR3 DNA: TGCGCCAGCAGCCAAGTATCCCCGTATAGCAATCAGCCCCAGCATTTT

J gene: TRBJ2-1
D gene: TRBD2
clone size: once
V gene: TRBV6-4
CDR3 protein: CASSVTSGNEQFF
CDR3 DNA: TGTGCCAGCAGTGTAACTAGCGGGAATGAGCAGTTCTTC

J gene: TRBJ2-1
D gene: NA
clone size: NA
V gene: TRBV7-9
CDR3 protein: CASSLLLGAAESNEQFF
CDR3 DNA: TGTGCCAGCAGCTTACTTCTAGGGGCAGCCGAGAGCAATGAGCAGTTCTTC

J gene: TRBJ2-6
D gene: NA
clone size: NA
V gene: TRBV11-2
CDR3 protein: CASSIYSSGANVLTF
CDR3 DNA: TGTGCCAGCAGCATTTACAGCTCTGGGGCCAACGTCCTGACTTTC